The 18 T cell receptor beta chains below were found in one sample sequenced in a study of T-cell reconstitution after alpha-beta-depleted transplantation in children. Their specific antigens are unknown. The library targeted TCRbeta and was prepared with unique molecular identifiers. TCRdb analysed the PCR reads with MiXCR anew, one entry per CDR3 protein. The data contain about 300,000 distinct CDR3 sequences, over 7% of them seen just once; the ten biggest clones take up approximately 8.6%. General study findings and limits: T-cell numbers and diversity one year post-transplant derived largely from freshly generated T cells.

This sample comprised peripheral blood, obtained 360 days after TCRalphabeta/CD19-depleted stem cell transplant. The origin of the receptors is a female patient between 2 and 15 years old who had a stem cell transplant for Fanconi anemia, so the T cells may come from the graft donor.

Ten or more counts support this clonotype. This chain connects TRBV29-1 to TRBJ2-7; weak D call: TRBD2 (5 bases). V lost 6 bases and J 2 bases, leaving 11 bases between the germline ends. The CDR3 covers 12 residues. Germline V lookup: CDR1 SQVTM, CDR2 ANQGSEA. The CDR3 nucleotides are TGCAGCGTCGGTGACGGGACCTACGAGCAGTACTTC. It specifies CSVGDGTYEQYF.

This clonotype occurred many times. The rearrangement uses TRBV9 and TRBJ2-5, with TRBD2 as a possible D gene (6 bases). The germline CDR1 and CDR2 sequences are SGDLS and YYNGEE. Trimming shortened V by 0 bases and J by 5 bases, and 17 bases separated the two germline ends. The CDR3 is 16 residues long. DNA of the CDR3: TGTGCCAGCAGCGTAGGTCCCGGGGACTTAACGGAGACCCAGTACTTC. As protein: CASSVGPGDLTETQYF.

In its sample, this clonotype was seen many times. The gene calls are TRBV28 and TRBJ1-6, with 9 positions matching TRBD1. V gave up 6 bases and J gave up 7 bases; unmatched junction bases: 7. The CDR3 is 15 residues long. Germline loops: CDR1 MDHEN, CDR2 SYDVKM. The CDR3 loop is CASRGQGIRNSPLHF. CDR3 in DNA: TGTGCCAGCAGGGGACAGGGAATTCGGAATTCACCCCTCCACTTT.

V is TRBV5-4 and J is TRBJ2-3; TRBD1 matches at 8 bases. Per the germline V gene, CDR1 is SGHNT and CDR2 is YYREEE (reference sequence). V gave up 0 bases and J gave up 4 bases; unmatched junction bases: 4. CDR3 size: 15 residues. CDR3 nucleotides: TGTGCCAGCAGCTTGGGCCCAGGGGGCTCAGATACGCAGTATTTT. It specifies CASSLGPGGSDTQYF.

This rearrangement joins TRBV7-2 to TRBJ1-6, with a possible D match to TRBD1 (5 bases). The CDR3 is 12 residues long. V dropped 5 bases and J dropped 9 bases, with 8 bases sitting between them. CDR1 and CDR2 from the germline V gene are SGHTA and FQGNSA. CDR3: CASSPTGSPLHF. The CDR3 DNA reads TGTGCCAGCAGCCCAACAGGTTCACCCCTCCACTTT. Using reference TRBV7-2 and TRBJ1-6 for the parts outside the CDR3, the full variable domain is GAGVSQSPSNKVTEKGKDVELRCDPISGHTALYWYRQSLGQGLEFLIYFQGNSAPDKSGLPSDRFSAERTGGSVSTLTIQRTQQEDSAVYLCASSPTGSPLHFGNGTRLTVT.

The table lists this clonotype with many counts. The chain couples TRBV5-1 to TRBJ1-5; D unclear. Trimming cost V 0 bases and J 4 bases, with 11 bases left between them. The germline CDR1 and CDR2 sequences are SGHRS and YFSETQ. This CDR3 is 15 amino acids long. CDR3 region: CASSLDVEGNQPQHF. The CDR3 DNA follows: TGCGCCAGCAGCTTGGACGTTGAGGGTAATCAGCCCCAGCATTTT.

This clonotype was counted at least ten times. The chain combines TRBV4-3 with TRBJ2-7; D is ambiguous. The V end lost 0 bases, the J end lost 2 bases, and 5 bases lay between the germline ends. CDR3 length: 13 residues. Germline V gene sequence: CDR1 LGHNA, CDR2 YSLEER. The CDR3 sequence is CASSQDSTYEQYF. The CDR3 bases are TGCGCCAGCAGCCAAGACAGCACCTACGAGCAGTACTTC.

The chain employs TRBV5-1 and TRBJ1-1; D may be TRBD1 (5 bases). This CDR3 spans 14 amino acids. V shed 5 bases and J shed 11 bases, with 22 bases lying between them. CDR1 is SGHRS, CDR2 YFSETQ, per germline. The CDR3 spells CASRAGSPPMNAFF. CDR3 nucleotides: TGCGCCAGCAGAGCAGGGTCCCCTCCCATGAATGCTTTCTTT.

This clonotype was observed at least ten times. V and J are TRBV5-1 and TRBJ2-1; D is undetermined. CDR1 and CDR2 from the germline V gene are SGHRS and YFSETQ. The CDR3 totals 14 residues. V was trimmed by 1 base and J by 3 bases, leaving 8 bases between them. CDR3 sequence: CASSLTPYYNEQFF. CDR3 nucleotide sequence: TGCGCCAGCAGCTTGACGCCTTACTACAATGAGCAGTTCTTC.

This clonotype was counted at least ten times. This chain links TRBV6-1 with TRBJ2-2; no reliable D call. V was trimmed by 8 bases and J by 1 base, leaving 11 bases between them. The CDR3 is 14 residues long. CDR1 and CDR2 from the germline V gene are MNHNS and SASEGT. CDR3 nucleotides: TGTGCCAGCGGCCGGACGGTGAACACCGGGGAGCTGTTTTTT. It specifies CASGRTVNTGELFF.

This clonotype has just a few counts. The chain employs TRBV6-5 and TRBJ1-4; D not certain. V lost 4 bases to trimming and J lost 4 bases, with 7 bases between them. Germline CDR1 reads MNHEY; CDR2 reads SVGAGI. This CDR3 comprises 13 residues. In DNA form, the CDR3 reads TGTGCCAGCAGTTCAACATTTAATGAAAAACTGTTTTTT. Translated, it gives CASSSTFNEKLFF.

This clonotype was seen repeatedly, ten times or more. The chain links TRBV12-3 or TRBV12-4 to TRBJ2-6; 9 nucleotides align to TRBD1. This CDR3 comprises 17 residues. The V gene end was trimmed by 5 bases and the J gene end by 0 bases; junction bases not matched to a gene: 5. In nucleotides, the CDR3 is TGTGCCAGCAGTCTACAGGGGGCCCTCTCTGGGGCCAACGTCCTGACTTTC. Amino acids: CASSLQGALSGANVLTF.

This clonotype was seen repeatedly, ten times or more. The rearrangement joins TRBV20-1 to TRBJ1-2, with D possibly being TRBD1 (5 bases). Germline values: CDR1 DFQATT, CDR2 SNEGSKA (reference sequence). V was shortened by 3 bases and J by 6 bases, with 11 bases between the two germline ends. The CDR3 extends over 12 amino acids. DNA of the CDR3: TGCAGTGCTAGGAGGGGAGGAAATGGCTACACCTTC. Residues: CSARRGGNGYTF.

Of note for this clonotype: Being one base from a much bigger clone, this may be a read error. CDR3 residues: CTSSHSPRSGQGRTGELFF. The CDR3, as DNA: TGTACCAGCAGCCATTCCCCTCGGTCGGGGCAGGGTAGGACCGGGGAGCTGTTTTTT. This chain uses TRBV2 with TRBJ2-2; D is tentatively TRBD1 or TRBD2 (5 bases each). Germline V CDR1 and CDR2: SNHLY, FYNNEI. The CDR3 runs to 19 residues.

At least ten counts were recorded for this clonotype. This chain uses TRBV12-3 or TRBV12-4 with TRBJ2-1, with D perhaps being TRBD1 or TRBD2 (5 bases each). This CDR3 has 15 residues. V was clipped by 0 bases and J by 7 bases, with 13 bases between them. The CDR3 nucleotides read TGTGCCAGCAGTTTAGCAGGGGACCCCTGGAATGAGCAGTTCTTC. This sequence encodes CASSLAGDPWNEQFF.

This clonotype was seen many times. The chain has TRBV6-5 and TRBJ2-1, with D possibly being TRBD2 (7 bases). Germline V gives CDR1 MNHEY, CDR2 SVGAGI. V dropped 6 bases and J dropped 6 bases, with 21 bases sitting between them. The CDR3 is 16 residues long. CDR3 sequence (DNA): TGTGCCAGCAGCCTACTCGGGGGGCCCTTTCGCAATGAGCAGTTCTTC. Amino acids: CASSLLGGPFRNEQFF.

This clonotype appeared a few times. The gene calls are TRBV5-1 and TRBJ1-1; D unresolved. V lost 4 bases and J 1 base, leaving 17 bases between the germline ends. Germline CDR1 and CDR2: SGHRS and YFSETQ. The CDR3 extends over 16 amino acids. In DNA form, the CDR3 reads TGCGCCAGCAGCCGGAACCCCTCTCATCCGAACACTGAAGCTTTCTTT. This codes for CASSRNPSHPNTEAFF.

This clonotype has just a few counts. The V gene is TRBV9, the J gene TRBJ2-2; 7 nucleotides align to TRBD1. The CDR3 runs 14 residues. Germline V lookup: CDR1 SGDLS, CDR2 YYNGEE. Trimming removed 2 bases from V and 6 bases from J; junction bases left unmatched: 4. The CDR3 bases are TGTGCCAGCAGCGTCAAAGGGGGCGCCGGGGAGCTGTTTTTT. Translated, it gives CASSVKGGAGELFF. The variable domain in full, completed from reference TRBV9 and TRBJ2-2, reads DSGVTQTPKHLITATGQRVTLRCSPRSGDLSVYWYQQSLDQGLQFLIQYYNGEERAKGNILERFSAQQFPDLHSELNLSSLELGDSALYFCASSVKGGAGELFFGEGSRLTVL.